The entry below describes one T cell receptor beta chain. Its target is not known. The sample is drawn from a study of beta chain features in type 1 diabetes. Germline CDR1 MDHEN, CDR2 SYDVKM. The V end lost 3 bases, the J end lost 2 bases, and 14 bases lay between the germline ends. There are 15 residues in the CDR3. Every isolated RNA sample was fully reverse transcribed, so sequencing captured expressed TCRB transcripts. Data came from immunoSEQ multiplex PCR; TCRdb stores just in-frame clones and leaves some out. The table lists more than 300,000 clones, around 12% of them singletons. Broader study findings: Shorter TCRB CDR3s, moderately but significantly so, were found in Type 1 diabetes patients in all four CD4+ subsets. Type 1 diabetes patients showed fewer insertions and more deletions at VDJ junctions.

The sample comprised naive CD4+ T cells from blood. This clonotype originated in a woman aged 18-29 years with type 1 diabetes. This chain links TRBV28 with TRBJ2-7; D is undetermined. This chain's CDR3 is CASSLETGPPYEQYF. CDR3 in DNA: TGTGCCAGCAGTTTGGAGACTGGTCCGCCCTACGAGCAGTACTTC. Using reference TRBV28 and TRBJ2-7 for the parts outside the CDR3, the full variable domain is DVKVTQSSRYLVKRTGEKVFLECVQDMDHENMFWYRQDPGLGLRLIYFSYDVKMKEKGDIPEGYSVSREKKERFSLILESASTNQTSMYLCASSLETGPPYEQYFGPGTRLTVT.